The 14 T cell receptor beta chains given below trace back to one sample, sequenced in a study of tumor-infiltrating lymphocytes in primary liver carcinoma. In addition to blood RNA drawn from unsorted whole blood, germline DNA was extracted. A constant-region primer served to make TCR beta cDNA from around 500 ng total RNA. Employing slightly modified ARM-PCR, three nested multiplex PCR rounds were run, and these gave rise to the TCR beta libraries. PCR rounds one and two used TRBV1-TRBV30 forward primers with a C-beta reverse primer for roughly 9 cycles each. MiXCR, run by TCRdb on the multiplex PCR reads, gives a single entry per CDR3 protein. This sample has some 320,000 distinct CDR3 sequences, with about 62% found just once. Sequencing used peripheral blood. Receptor source: a man aged 35 to 55 with primary liver carcinoma and hepatitis B virus infection.

In regard to this clonotype: A junction end diverges from the germline sequence, so it may reflect a read error. The rearrangement joins TRBV11-3 to TRBJ2-2, with TRBD2 as a possible D gene (6 bases). The CDR3 contains 12 residues. Germline V gene data show CDR1 as SGHNT and CDR2 as YENEEA. The CDR3, as DNA: TGTGCCAACAGCCTCCACACCGGGGGGCTGTTTTTT. It is translated as CANSLHTGGLFF.

The chain links TRBV5-4 to TRBJ1-4; TRBD1 is a possible D gene (5 bases). This CDR3 is 15 amino acids long. The germline gives CDR1 SGHNT, CDR2 YYREEE (reference sequence). V dropped 4 bases and J dropped 3 bases, with 13 bases sitting between them. CDR3 in DNA: TGTGCCAGCAGCGCCTCAGGAGGGGCTAATGAAAAACTGTTTTTT. Encoded protein: CASSASGGANEKLFF.

This sequence joins TRBV7-8 and TRBJ1-2, with TRBD1 identical over 9 bases. The J segment lost 1 base and the V segment lost 4 bases, leaving 4 bases of the junction unmatched. The CDR3 loop spans 15 amino acids. The germline V gene has CDR1 SGHVS and CDR2 FQNEAQ. CDR3 DNA sequence: TGTGCCAGCAGCTCAGGGACAGGGTTTAACTATGGCTACACCTTC. Translation gives CASSSGTGFNYGYTF.

Notes on this clonotype: A much larger clone sits a single nucleotide away, making a read error possible. The chain uses TRBV6-2 or TRBV6-3 and TRBJ1-5; 11 positions agree with TRBD1. The CDR3 sequence is 15 residues long. Germline lookup yields CDR1 MNHEY and CDR2 SVGEGT. V trimming: 6 bases; J trimming: 8 bases; junction bases outside the gene matches: 9. The CDR3 reads CASSTGTGGREPQHF. In DNA form, the CDR3 reads TGTGCCAGCAGCACCGGGACAGGGGGAAGAGAGCCCCAGCATTTT.

A word on this clonotype: A much larger clone lies a single base off, so this may be a read error. The chain joins TRBV12-3 or TRBV12-4 to TRBJ1-5, with no clear D. This CDR3 is built from 13 residues. The CDR3 bases are TGTGTCAGCAGCCCCGGGCATATCCAGCCCCAGCATTTT. It is translated as CVSSPGHIQPQHF.

This chain links TRBV6-6 with TRBJ2-7; unclear D gene. This CDR3 comprises 11 residues. V lost 8 bases and J lost 4, with 9 bases in between. Germline V gene sequence: CDR1 MNHNY, CDR2 SVGAGI (reference sequence). CDR3 sequence: CASGNGYEQYF. In DNA, the CDR3 is TGTGCCAGCGGGAATGGGTACGAGCAGTACTTC.

The chain has TRBV5-1 and TRBJ2-1, with 10 bases lining up with TRBD2. The ends lost 0 bases at V and 10 bases at J; junction bases unmatched: 10. The CDR3 extends over 16 amino acids. The germline CDR1 and CDR2 sequences are SGHRS and YFSETQ. CDR3 DNA sequence: TGCGCCAGCAGCTTGGTTATAGCTAGCGGGAGAATGGAGCAGTTCTTC. This sequence encodes CASSLVIASGRMEQFF.

Concerning this clonotype: The junction shows a germline mismatch at one end, possibly a read error. The chain recombines TRBV5-1 with TRBJ2-7; D unclear. Germline CDR1 is SGHRS and CDR2 is YFSETQ. The CDR3 runs to 15 residues. The CDR3 DNA is TGCGCTAGCAGCTTGGATTCGTCCTTTCCCTACGAGCAGTACTTC. The encoded protein is CASSLDSSFPYEQYF.

The chain links TRBV5-1 to TRBJ1-1, with D uncertain. Germline CDR1 and CDR2: SGHRS and YFSETQ. CDR3 length: 16 amino acids. The V end lost 4 bases, the J end lost 4 bases, and 20 bases lay between the germline ends. This CDR3 reads CASSVTLSQKGTEAFF. CDR3 DNA sequence: TGCGCCAGCAGCGTGACCCTGAGCCAAAAGGGCACTGAAGCTTTCTTT.

As to this clonotype: Its ends do not fully match the called genes, so a read error is possible. V usage is TRBV11-3 and J usage is TRBJ2-2; 12 positions match TRBD2. The CDR3 consists of 15 residues. Per germline, CDR1 SGHNT and CDR2 YENEEA. This CDR3 reads CASGRLAGVPRELFF. The CDR3 DNA reads TGTGCCAGCGGCCGACTAGCGGGAGTCCCCCGGGAGCTGTTTTTC.

This clonotype appeared many times. This rearrangement joins TRBV5-1 to TRBJ2-7; 7 bases line up with TRBD1. With 6 bases clipped from V and 9 bases from J, the junction kept 15 bases outside the gene matches. Germline V lookup: CDR1 SGHRS, CDR2 YFSETQ. The CDR3 has 14 amino acids. The CDR3 DNA is TGCGCCAGCACAAAGACCACGGGACAGAGCCGGCAGTACTTC. Its protein is CASTKTTGQSRQYF.

This clonotype was picked up many times. V gene TRBV6-1 combines with J gene TRBJ2-3, with D possibly matching TRBD1 (6 bases). Germline loops: CDR1 MNHNS, CDR2 SASEGT. The CDR3 is made up of 17 amino acids. V was pared by 3 bases and J by 1 base, with 17 bases between. The CDR3 protein is CASSEPHRVRGTDTQYF. The CDR3 region has the DNA TGTGCCAGCAGTGAGCCCCACAGGGTTCGGGGCACAGATACGCAGTATTTT.

A word on this clonotype: A read error may produce the germline difference seen at one junction end. The rearrangement uses TRBV29-1 and TRBJ2-5, with D tentatively TRBD1 (5 bases). Per germline, CDR1 SQVTM and CDR2 ANQGSEA. The CDR3 is made up of 14 amino acids. In DNA, the CDR3 is TGCAGCGTTGAAGATGCAGGGCTCGAAGAGACTCAGTACTTC. The encoded protein is CSVEDAGLEETQYF.

This clonotype appeared many times. The chain combines TRBV5-6 with TRBJ2-3, with D possibly matching TRBD1 (5 bases). Germline V gene lookup returns CDR1 SGHDT and CDR2 YYEEEE. The ends were cut back, 4 bases at V and 6 bases at J, with 18 bases in the middle. There are 15 residues in the CDR3. CDR3 loop: CASSQPGRYRDTQYF. CDR3 bases: TGTGCCAGCAGCCAGCCCGGGCGATACAGGGATACGCAGTATTTT.